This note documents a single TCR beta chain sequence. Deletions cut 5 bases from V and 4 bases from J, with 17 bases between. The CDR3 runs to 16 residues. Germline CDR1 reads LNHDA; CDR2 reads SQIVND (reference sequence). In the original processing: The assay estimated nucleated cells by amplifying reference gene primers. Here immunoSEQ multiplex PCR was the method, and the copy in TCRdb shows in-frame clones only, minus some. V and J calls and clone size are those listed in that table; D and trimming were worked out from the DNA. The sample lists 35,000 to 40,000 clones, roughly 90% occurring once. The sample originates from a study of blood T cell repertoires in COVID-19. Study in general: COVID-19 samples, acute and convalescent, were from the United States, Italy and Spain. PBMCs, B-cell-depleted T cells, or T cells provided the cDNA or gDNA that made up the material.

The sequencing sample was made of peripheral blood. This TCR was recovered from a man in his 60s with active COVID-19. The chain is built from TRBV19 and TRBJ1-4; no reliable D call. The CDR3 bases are TGTGCCAGTAGTCCCCGCGGGAAGGGTCGTAATGAAAAACTGTTTTTT. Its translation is CASSPRGKGRNEKLFF. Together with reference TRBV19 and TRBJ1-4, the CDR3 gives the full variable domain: DGGITQSPKYLFRKEGQNVTLSCEQNLNHDAMYWYRQDPGQGLRLIYYSQIVNDFQKGDIAEGYSVSREKKESFPLTVTSAQKNPTAFYLCASSPRGKGRNEKLFFGSGTQLSVL.